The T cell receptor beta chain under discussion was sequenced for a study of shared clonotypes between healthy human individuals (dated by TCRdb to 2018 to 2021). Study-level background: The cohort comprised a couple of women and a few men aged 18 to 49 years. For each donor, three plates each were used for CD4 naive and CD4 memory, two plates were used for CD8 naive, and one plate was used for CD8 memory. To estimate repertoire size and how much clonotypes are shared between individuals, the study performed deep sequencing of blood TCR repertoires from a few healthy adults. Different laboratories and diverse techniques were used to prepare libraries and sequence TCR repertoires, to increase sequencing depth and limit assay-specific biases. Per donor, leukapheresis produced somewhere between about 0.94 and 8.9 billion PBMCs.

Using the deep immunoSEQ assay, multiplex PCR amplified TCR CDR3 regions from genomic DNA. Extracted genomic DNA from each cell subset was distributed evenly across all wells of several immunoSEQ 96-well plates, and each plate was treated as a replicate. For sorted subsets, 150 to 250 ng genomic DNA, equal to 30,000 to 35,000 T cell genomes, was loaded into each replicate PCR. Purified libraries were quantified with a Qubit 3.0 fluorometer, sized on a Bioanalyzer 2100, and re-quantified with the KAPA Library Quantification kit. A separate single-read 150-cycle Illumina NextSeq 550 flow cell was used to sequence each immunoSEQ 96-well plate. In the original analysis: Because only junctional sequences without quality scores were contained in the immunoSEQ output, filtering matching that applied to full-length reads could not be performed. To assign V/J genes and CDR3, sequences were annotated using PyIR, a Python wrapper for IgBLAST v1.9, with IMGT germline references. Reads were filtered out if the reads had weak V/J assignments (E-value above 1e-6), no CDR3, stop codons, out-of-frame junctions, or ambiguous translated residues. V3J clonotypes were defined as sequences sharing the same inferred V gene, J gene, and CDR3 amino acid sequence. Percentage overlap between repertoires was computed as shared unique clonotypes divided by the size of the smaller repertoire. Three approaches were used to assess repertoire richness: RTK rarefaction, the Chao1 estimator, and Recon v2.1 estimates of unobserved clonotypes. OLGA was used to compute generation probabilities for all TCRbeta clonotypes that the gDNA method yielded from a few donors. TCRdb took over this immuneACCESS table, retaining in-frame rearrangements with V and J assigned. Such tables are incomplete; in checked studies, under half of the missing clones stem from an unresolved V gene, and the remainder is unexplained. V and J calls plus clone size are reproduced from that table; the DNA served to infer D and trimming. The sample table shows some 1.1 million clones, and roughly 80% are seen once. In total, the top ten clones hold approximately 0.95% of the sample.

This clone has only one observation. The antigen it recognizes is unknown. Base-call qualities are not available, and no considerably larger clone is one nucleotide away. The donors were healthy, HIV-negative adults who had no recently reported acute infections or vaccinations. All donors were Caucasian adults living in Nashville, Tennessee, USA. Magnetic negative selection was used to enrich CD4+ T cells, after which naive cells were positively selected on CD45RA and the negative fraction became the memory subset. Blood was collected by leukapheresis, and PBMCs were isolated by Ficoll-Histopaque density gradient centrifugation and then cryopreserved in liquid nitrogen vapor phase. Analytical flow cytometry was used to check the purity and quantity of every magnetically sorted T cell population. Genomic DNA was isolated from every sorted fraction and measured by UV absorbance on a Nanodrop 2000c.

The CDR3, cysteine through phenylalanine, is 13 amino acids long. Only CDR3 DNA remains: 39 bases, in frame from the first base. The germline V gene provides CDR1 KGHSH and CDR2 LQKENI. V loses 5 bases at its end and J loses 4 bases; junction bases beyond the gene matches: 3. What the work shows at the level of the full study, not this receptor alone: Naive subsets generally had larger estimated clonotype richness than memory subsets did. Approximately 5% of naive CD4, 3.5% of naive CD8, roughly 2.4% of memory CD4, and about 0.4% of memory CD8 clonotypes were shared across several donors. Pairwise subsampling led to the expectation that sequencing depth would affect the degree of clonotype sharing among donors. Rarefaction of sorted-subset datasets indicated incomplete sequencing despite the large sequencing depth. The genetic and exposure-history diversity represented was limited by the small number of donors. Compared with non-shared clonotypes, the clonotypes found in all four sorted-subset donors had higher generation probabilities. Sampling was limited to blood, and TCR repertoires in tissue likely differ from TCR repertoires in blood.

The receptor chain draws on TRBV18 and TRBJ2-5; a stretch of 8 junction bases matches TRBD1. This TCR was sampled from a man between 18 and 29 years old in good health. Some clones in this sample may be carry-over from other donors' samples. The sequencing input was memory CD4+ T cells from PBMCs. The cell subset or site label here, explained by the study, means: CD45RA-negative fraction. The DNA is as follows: TGTGCCAGCTCATCTGACAGGGGAGAGACCCAGTACTTC. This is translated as CASSSDRGETQYF.